Presented here are 8 T cell receptor beta chains from one specimen sequenced in a study of cytomegalovirus exposure and HLA in healthy donors. The PCR was carried out with 60 Vbeta primers and 13 Jbeta primers. The assay was immunoSEQ multiplex PCR, and TCRdb's table has in-frame clones only and misses some. The sample has about 270,000 clones; around 86% are singletons. The sequenced sample consisted of PBMCs. The receptors here all came from a man aged 35 to 55 in good health and CMV-seropositive.

V is TRBV28 and J is TRBJ2-5; no definite D call. The V gene's germline CDR1 is MDHEN and CDR2 SYDVKM. Trimming left V 6 bases short and J 4 bases short, with 9 bases between. This CDR3 comprises 12 residues. The CDR3 loop is CASSPSRETQYF. The CDR3 DNA reads TGTGCCAGCAGCCCCTCCCGAGAGACCCAGTACTTC.

This clone was recorded only once. The chain recombines TRBV29-1 with TRBJ2-7; 10 positions match TRBD1. The trim removed 4 bases at V and 2 bases at J, leaving 14 bases unmatched. This CDR3 spans 17 amino acids. The V gene's germline CDR1 is SQVTM and CDR2 ANQGSEA. This CDR3 is CSVVRFLVGQGTYEQYF. In DNA, the CDR3 is TGCAGCGTTGTAAGGTTCTTAGTGGGACAGGGGACCTACGAGCAGTACTTC.

V usage is TRBV6-5 and J usage is TRBJ2-6; TRBD1 agrees at 9 bases. V was pared by 5 bases and J by 3 bases, with 2 bases of the junction left unmatched. The CDR3 sequence is 15 residues long. From germline, CDR1 is MNHEY and CDR2 SVGAGI. Here the CDR3 DNA reads TGTGCCAGCAGTAAGGACAGGGGTGGGGCCAACGTCCTGACTTTC. This encodes CASSKDRGGANVLTF.

The V gene is TRBV10-3, the J gene TRBJ2-7; 9 nucleotides line up with TRBD2. This CDR3 has 14 residues. CDR1 is ENHRY and CDR2 is SYGVKD in the germline V gene. With 8 bases clipped from V and 2 bases from J, the junction kept 7 bases outside the gene matches. CDR3 coding DNA: TGTGCCATCGGGGCTAGCGGGAAAACCTACGAGCAGTACTTC. Translating gives CAIGASGKTYEQYF.

V usage is TRBV9 and J usage is TRBJ1-1; possible D gene TRBD1, 5 bases. Trimming pared 0 bases from V and 1 base from J, leaving 10 bases between. Germline V gene lookup returns CDR1 SGDLS and CDR2 YYNGEE. This CDR3 contains 15 residues. Written as DNA, the CDR3 is TGTGCCAGCAGCGTAGGTCACAGGCCGAACACTGAAGCTTTCTTT. Translation gives CASSVGHRPNTEAFF.

The V and J genes are TRBV5-1 and TRBJ2-5, with 7 bases lining up with TRBD1. Near its end, the DNA agrees better with TRBJ2-7, so the J call may be wrong. Germline assignment: CDR1 SGHRS and CDR2 YFSETQ. The CDR3 has 15 amino acids. The DNA of the CDR3 is TGCGCCAGCAGCTCGGGACAGATATCCTCCTACGAGCAGTACTTC. Translation gives CASSSGQISSYEQYF.

CDR3 bases: TGTGCCAGCAGTCTGACTGGCGGGGGCGATGGCTACACCTTC. This translates into CASSLTGGGDGYTF. The chain couples TRBV6-6 to TRBJ1-2; TRBD1 is a possible D gene (6 bases). V gave up 5 bases and J gave up 6 bases, with 16 bases separating them. CDR1 is MNHNY and CDR2 is SVGAGI in the germline V gene (reference sequence). The CDR3 spans 14 residues.

The chain carries TRBV27 and TRBJ2-7; D is uncertain. CDR3 length: 14 amino acids. Trimming removed 3 bases from V and 0 bases from J, with 9 bases in between. Per germline, CDR1 MNHEY and CDR2 SMNVEV (reference sequence). CDR3 bases: TGTGCCAGCAGTTTTGAGGCATCCTCCTACGAGCAGTACTTC. Residues: CASSFEASSYEQYF.